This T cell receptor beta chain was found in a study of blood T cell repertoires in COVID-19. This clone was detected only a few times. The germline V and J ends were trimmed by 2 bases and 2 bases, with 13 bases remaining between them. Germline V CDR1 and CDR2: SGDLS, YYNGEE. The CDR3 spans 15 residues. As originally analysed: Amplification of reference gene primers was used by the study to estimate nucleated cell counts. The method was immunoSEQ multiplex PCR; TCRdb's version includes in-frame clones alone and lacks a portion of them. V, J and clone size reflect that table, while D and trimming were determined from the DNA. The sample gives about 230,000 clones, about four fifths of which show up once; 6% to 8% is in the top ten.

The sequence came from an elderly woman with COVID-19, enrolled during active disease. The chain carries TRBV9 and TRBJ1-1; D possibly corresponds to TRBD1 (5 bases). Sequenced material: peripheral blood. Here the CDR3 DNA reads TGTGCCAGCAGCGTCCAGGGAAAGCCCAACACTGAAGCTTTCTTT. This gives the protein CASSVQGKPNTEAFF.